Below, one T cell receptor beta chain is given with its context. V was clipped by 1 base and J by 4 bases; unmatched bases: 7. This CDR3 has 16 amino acids. CDR1 is SGHTA and CDR2 is FQGNSA in the germline V gene. This entry comes from a study of shared T cell receptors in the human thymus. TCRdb's table, derived via immunoSEQ multiplex PCR, lists solely in-frame clones and lacks some. The repertoire holds 630,000 or so clones, with roughly 86% as singletons. Another study also made use of these data, one on human thymus T cells. That work states: The donors were infants in Finland with congenital heart defects, otherwise immunologically healthy. Thymic tissue was derived from resections collected during corrective heart surgery. Thymic and blood repertoires appeared to display a bias in their usage of V and J genes. Highly overlapping thymic repertoires in unrelated individuals were reported by related research.

The J gene is TRBJ2-1, the V gene TRBV7-2; 7 bases are a match to TRBD2. This sequence was found in a boy under two years old with a congenital heart defect. Sequencing was carried out using thymocytes. The CDR3 is CASSLGGGSGYNEQFF. The CDR3 DNA reads as TGTGCCAGCAGCTTAGGGGGCGGGAGCGGTTACAATGAGCAGTTCTTC.